One sample yielded the 12 T cell receptor beta chains listed below, sequenced in a study of STAT5B mutations in CD4+ large granular lymphocyte leukemia. Produced via immunoSEQ multiplex PCR; TCRdb's table is partial and in-frame only. Counted here are roughly 30,000 clones, 85% occurring once; the ten biggest clones make up roughly 4.4%. Sequenced: CD4+ T cells from blood buffy coats. The receptor source for this set is a human donor in good health.

The chain couples TRBV7-3 to TRBJ2-2, with D perhaps given as TRBD1 or TRBD2 (6 bases each). The CDR3 runs to 14 residues. Germline V lookup: CDR1 SGHTA, CDR2 FQGTGA. V gave up 4 bases and J gave up 5 bases, with 11 bases separating them. CDR3 nucleotide sequence: TGTGCCAGCAGCTCCCTAGGGGGGACCGGGGAGCTGTTTTTT. It yields the protein CASSSLGGTGELFF.

The genes are TRBV28 and TRBJ2-2; a possible D gene is TRBD1 (5 bases). Germline V lookup: CDR1 MDHEN, CDR2 SYDVKM. Trimming pared 6 bases from V and 7 bases from J, leaving 15 bases between. This CDR3 is 14 amino acids long. The CDR3 region has the DNA TGTGCCAGCAGCCGGCAGGGAAGCGTCGGGGAGCTGTTTTTT. It yields the protein CASSRQGSVGELFF.

This chain links TRBV10-1 with TRBJ2-5; D possibly corresponds to TRBD1 (5 bases). Germline CDR1 is WNHNN and CDR2 is SYGVQD (reference sequence). V lost 2 bases and J 4 bases, leaving 8 bases between the germline ends. The CDR3 loop spans 13 amino acids. This CDR3 is CASSEGQGETQYF. The DNA for the CDR3 is TGCGCCAGCAGTGAGGGGCAGGGAGAGACCCAGTACTTC.

The rearrangement links TRBV6-1 to TRBJ2-1; 7 nucleotides match TRBD2. Looked up from germline, CDR1 is MNHNS and CDR2 is SASEGT. The CDR3 length is 14 residues. The J segment lost 9 bases and the V segment lost 1 base, leaving 6 bases of the junction unmatched. The CDR3 here is CASSEGSREGEQFF. The CDR3 coding sequence is TGTGCCAGCAGTGAAGGGTCCAGGGAGGGTGAGCAGTTCTTC.

This rearrangement joins TRBV5-4 to TRBJ1-1; 8 bases fit TRBD1. The CDR3 is 15 residues long. Trimming at V came to 3 bases and at J to 3 bases, leaving 7 bases not matched to a gene. Germline CDR1 and CDR2: SGHNT and YYREEE (reference sequence). The chain's CDR3 is CASSSGQGRYTEAFF. Written as DNA, the CDR3 is TGTGCCAGCAGCTCAGGACAGGGAAGATACACTGAAGCTTTCTTT.

The rearrangement joins TRBV7-9 to TRBJ2-3; the D is unclear. This CDR3 is 12 amino acids long. The germline CDR1 and CDR2 sequences are SEHNR and FQNEAQ (reference sequence). Trimming shortened V by 5 bases and J by 2 bases, and 5 bases separated the two germline ends. The CDR3 DNA reads as TGTGCCAGCAGCCCCTACACAGATACGCAGTATTTT. It specifies CASSPYTDTQYF.

This chain uses TRBV6-5 with TRBJ1-5; no reliable D call. The ends were cut back, 5 bases at V and 9 bases at J, with 14 bases in the middle. Germline V CDR1 and CDR2: MNHEY, SVGAGI. The CDR3 has 13 residues. The CDR3 DNA reads TGTGCCAGCAGTCTGGACGGATCCCTGCCCCAGCATTTT. The encoded protein is CASSLDGSLPQHF.

This clone was seen a few times. This chain links TRBV29-1 with TRBJ1-5, with D hard to call. Germline V gene lookup returns CDR1 SQVTM and CDR2 ANQGSEA. Trimming left V 4 bases short and J 5 bases short, with 15 bases between. The CDR3 has 14 amino acids. The CDR3 is CSVAIDSGDQPQHF. CDR3 DNA: TGCAGCGTTGCGATAGACTCCGGAGATCAGCCCCAGCATTTT.

The V and J genes are TRBV28 and TRBJ2-7, with D perhaps being TRBD1 or TRBD2 (6 bases each). The CDR3 sequence is 12 residues long. The germline V gene encodes CDR1 MDHEN and CDR2 SYDVKM. The V gene lost 7 bases and the J gene lost 1 base, with 8 bases spanning the gap. CDR3 sequence reads: CASKGGSYEQYF. Written as DNA, the CDR3 is TGTGCCAGCAAGGGGGGTTCCTACGAGCAGTACTTC.

The genes are TRBV30 and TRBJ2-5, with D possibly being TRBD2 (6 bases). In germline, CDR1 is GTSNPN, CDR2 SVGIG (reference sequence). This CDR3 is 15 amino acids long. Trimming left V 4 bases short and J 2 bases short, with 17 bases between. The CDR3 region has the DNA TGTGCCTGGACCCGGGGACTTCTGCCTCAAGAGACCCAGTACTTC. Amino acid sequence: CAWTRGLLPQETQYF.

The rearrangement links TRBV27 to TRBJ2-6, with D uncertain. Germline values: CDR1 MNHEY, CDR2 SMNVEV (reference sequence). Deletions cut 11 bases from V and 2 bases from J, with 13 bases between. This CDR3 has 14 amino acids. As DNA, the CDR3 is TGTGCCGGCTTGGTGGCAGCTGGGGCCAACGTCCTGACTTTC. Translated, it gives CAGLVAAGANVLTF.

CDR3: CASSQGGLLNYGYTF. In nucleotides, the CDR3 is TGCGCCAGCAGCCAAGGGGGGCTACTTAACTATGGCTACACCTTC. The V call is TRBV4-1, the J call TRBJ1-2; maybe TRBD1 (6 bases). This CDR3 spans 15 amino acids. V lost 1 base and J 1 base, leaving 10 bases between the germline ends. Germline CDR1 MGHRA, CDR2 YSYEKL.